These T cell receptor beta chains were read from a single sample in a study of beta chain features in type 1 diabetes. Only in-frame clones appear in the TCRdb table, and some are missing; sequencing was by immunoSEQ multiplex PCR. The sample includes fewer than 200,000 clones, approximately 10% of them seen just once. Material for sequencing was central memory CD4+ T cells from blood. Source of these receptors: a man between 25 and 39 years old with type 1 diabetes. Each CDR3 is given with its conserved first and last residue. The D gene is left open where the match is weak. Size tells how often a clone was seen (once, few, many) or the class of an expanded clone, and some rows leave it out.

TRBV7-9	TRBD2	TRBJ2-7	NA	TGTGCCAGCAGCTTGACTAGCGGTTTAACCTACGAGCAGTACTTC	CASSLTSGLTYEQYF
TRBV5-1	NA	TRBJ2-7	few	TGCGCCAGCAGCTTGCAGGGGAGAGGGGCCTACGAGCAGTACTTC	CASSLQGRGAYEQYF
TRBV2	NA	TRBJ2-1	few	TGTGCCAGCAGTGGTGAAGCGCTGTCCTACAATGAGCAGTTCTTC	CASSGEALSYNEQFF
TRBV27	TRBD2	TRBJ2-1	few	TGTGCCAGCGAAGTGGGGACTAGCGGGAGACATGAGCAGTTCTTC	CASEVGTSGRHEQFF
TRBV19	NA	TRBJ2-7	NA	TGTGCCAGTAGTATGGCGGGATCAGCCACCGCAGGATTGTACTTC	CASSMAGSATAGLYF
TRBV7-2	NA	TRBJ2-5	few	TGTGCCAGCAGCTTTGACAGGCAAGAGACCCAGTACTTC	CASSFDRQETQYF
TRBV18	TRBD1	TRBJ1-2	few	TGTGCCAGCTCACCACTCCTGACAGGGGGCCGCATCGGTGGCTACACCTTC	CASSPLLTGGRIGGYTF
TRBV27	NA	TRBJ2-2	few	TGTGCCAGCAGTTACCGGGTCACCGGGGAGCTGTTTTTT	CASSYRVTGELFF
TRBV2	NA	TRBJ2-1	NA	TGTGCCAGCAGTACAGGGTCTTCCTACAATGAGCAGTTCTTC	CASSTGSSYNEQFF
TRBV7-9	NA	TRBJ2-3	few	TGTGCCAGCAGAACAGTCTCGGCAGATACGCAGTATTTT	CASRTVSADTQYF
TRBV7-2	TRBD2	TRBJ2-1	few	TGTGCCAGCAGCTTAAGGGCGGGAGGTTCCTACAATGAGCAGTTCTTC	CASSLRAGGSYNEQFF
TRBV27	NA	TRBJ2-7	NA	TGTGCCAGCAGCTTTGGCCCGGGAGTAACCTACGAGCAGTACTTC	CASSFGPGVTYEQYF
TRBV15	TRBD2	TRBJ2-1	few	TGTGCCACCAGCAGAGCCGTAGCGGGAGTAGCCGATGAGCAGTTCTTC	CATSRAVAGVADEQFF
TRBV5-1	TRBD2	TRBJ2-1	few	TGCGCCAGCAGCTTGGGCGGGGGGCCCTACAATGAGCAGTTCTTC	CASSLGGGPYNEQFF
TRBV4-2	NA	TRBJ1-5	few	TGTGCCAGCAGCCAAGATTCGGGTCAGCCCCAGCATTTT	CASSQDSGQPQHF
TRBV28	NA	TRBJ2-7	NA	TGTGCCAGCAGTTTACAGGGGTACGAGCAGTACTTC	CASSLQGYEQYF
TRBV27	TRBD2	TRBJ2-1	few	TGTGCCAGCAGTCAGACTAGCGGGAGCGGAAATGAGCAGTTCTTC	CASSQTSGSGNEQFF
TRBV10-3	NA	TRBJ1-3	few	TGTGCCATCAGGGACAGCCGTTCTGGAAACACCATATATTTT	CAIRDSRSGNTIYF
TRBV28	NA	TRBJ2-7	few	TGTGCCAGCAGATCCCACTACGAGCAGTACTTC	CASRSHYEQYF
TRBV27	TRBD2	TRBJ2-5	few	TGTGCCAGCAGTTTATCGACCGAGGTAGCGGGAAGGGAGACCCAGTACTTC	CASSLSTEVAGRETQYF
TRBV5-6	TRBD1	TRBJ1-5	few	TGTGCCAGCAGTTCCGACAGGGTCAATCAGCCCCAGCATTTT	CASSSDRVNQPQHF
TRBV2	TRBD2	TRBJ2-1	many	TGTGCCAGCAGGTATACAGCGGGAGGTAGATTATACTACAATGAGCAGTTCTTC	CASRYTAGGRLYYNEQFF
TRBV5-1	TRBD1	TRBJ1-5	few	TGCGCCAGCAGCTTGGCCCCAGGGGGAAATCAGCCCCAGCATTTT	CASSLAPGGNQPQHF
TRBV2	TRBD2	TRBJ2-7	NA	TGTGCCAGCAGTGAAGCAATAGCGGGAGTGTACGAGCAGTACTTC	CASSEAIAGVYEQYF
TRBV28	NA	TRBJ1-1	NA	TGTGCCAGCGGGCACCCTGAAGCTTTCTTT	CASGHPEAFF
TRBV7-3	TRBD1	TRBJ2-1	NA	TGTGCCAGCAGCTCAGACAGGGGGCCTTACAATGAGCAGTTCTTC	CASSSDRGPYNEQFF
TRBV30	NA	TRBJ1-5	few	TGTGCCTGGAGTCTAGGACAGTCCCATAGCAATCAGCCCCAGCATTTT	CAWSLGQSHSNQPQHF
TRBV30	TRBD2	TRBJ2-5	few	TGTGCCTCTAGGACTAGCGGGCTCCAAGAGACCCAGTACTTC	CASRTSGLQETQYF
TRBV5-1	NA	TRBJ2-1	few	TGCGCCAGCAGCTTGGAAACTACTTACAATGAGCAGTTCTTC	CASSLETTYNEQFF
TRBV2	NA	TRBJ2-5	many	TGTGCCACCACTGGGGGGGCCACGCAGACCCAGTACTTC	CATTGGATQTQYF
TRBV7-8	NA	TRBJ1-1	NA	TGTGCCAGCAGCTTAGTGTTGGGAAGGGGGTTCACTGAAGCTTTCTTT	CASSLVLGRGFTEAFF
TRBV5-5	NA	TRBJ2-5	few	TGTGCCAGCAGCTTCTCGCGTTTAGAGACCCAGTACTTC	CASSFSRLETQYF
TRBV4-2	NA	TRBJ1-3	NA	TGTGCCAGCAGCCAAGTGGAGAGCGCAGGGTCCTCCGGAAACACCATATATTTT	CASSQVESAGSSGNTIYF
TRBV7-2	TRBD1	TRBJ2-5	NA	TGTGCCAGCAGCGGCCCGACAGGGCGAGAGACCCAGTACTTC	CASSGPTGRETQYF
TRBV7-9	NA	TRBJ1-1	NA	TGTGCCAGCAGCTTAGTCGAGGCGGCCGAAGCTTTCTTT	CASSLVEAAEAFF
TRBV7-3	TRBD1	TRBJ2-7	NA	TGTGCCAGCAGCTCGACAGGGTGGAGCGAGCAGTACTTC	CASSSTGWSEQYF
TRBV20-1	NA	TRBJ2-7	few	TGCAGTGCCTCCGGGGAATACGAGCAGTACTTC	CSASGEYEQYF
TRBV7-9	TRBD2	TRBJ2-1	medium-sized	TGTGCCAGCAGCCGGAGCGGGAGCTCCTACAATGAGCAGTTCTTC	CASSRSGSSYNEQFF
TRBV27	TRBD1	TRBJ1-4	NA	TGTGCCAGCAGGCCCGGGACAGGGGACGTAAAACTGTTTTTT	CASRPGTGDVKLFF
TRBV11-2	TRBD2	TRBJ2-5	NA	TGTGCCAGCAGCTTAGGGACTAGCACGGTCTGGAACCAAGAGACCCAGTACTTC	CASSLGTSTVWNQETQYF
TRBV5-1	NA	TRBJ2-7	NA	TGCGCCAGCAGCTTGCTAGACTACGAGCAGTACTTC	CASSLLDYEQYF
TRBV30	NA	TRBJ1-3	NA	TGTGCCTGGAGTCCCCTGAGCTCTGGAAACACCATATATTTT	CAWSPLSSGNTIYF
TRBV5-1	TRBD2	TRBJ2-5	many	TGCGCCAGCAGGCCGGGACTAGCGGGAGAGACCCAGTACTTC	CASRPGLAGETQYF
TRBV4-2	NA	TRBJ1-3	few	TGTGCCAGCAGCCAACCCTCCTCAAATCTGGCTTTCTCTGGAAACACCATATATTTT	CASSQPSSNLAFSGNTIYF
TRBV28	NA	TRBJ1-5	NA	TGTGCCAGCAGGAGGTCGAATCAGCCCCAGCATTTT	CASRRSNQPQHF
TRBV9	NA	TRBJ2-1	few	TGTGCCAGCAGCGTAGTTACCCGAGGCGAGCAGTTCTTC	CASSVVTRGEQFF
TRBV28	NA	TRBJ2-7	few	TGTGCCAGCAGTGTCGAGTTGGAGCAGTACTTC	CASSVELEQYF
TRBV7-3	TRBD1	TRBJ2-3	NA	TGTGCCAGCAGCTACACAGGGGATCCCACAGATACGCAGTATTTT	CASSYTGDPTDTQYF